This passage covers 27 T cell receptor beta chains from one sample sequenced in a study of blood T cells in healthy people across ages. The authors ran a second PCR of 7 to 11 cycles using a sample-barcoded 5' primer and a J-beta primer mix. In TCRdb, the 5' RACE reads were re-called with MiXCR into one record per CDR3 protein. There are fewer than 2 million distinct CDR3 sequences in the sample; about two fifths occur only once, and about 23% lies in the top ten. What was sequenced was blood. These TCRs come from a human donor in good health.

The rearrangement joins TRBV28 to TRBJ1-1, with D unclear. This CDR3 has 13 amino acids. V was trimmed by 10 bases and J by 2 bases, leaving 14 bases between them. Germline lookup yields CDR1 MDHEN and CDR2 SYDVKM. The CDR3 DNA reads TGTGCCACCCGACGGGGAATAAACACTGAAGCTTTCTTT. Encoded protein: CATRRGINTEAFF. Drawing the rest from reference TRBV28 and TRBJ1-1, the complete variable domain is DVKVTQSSRYLVKRTGEKVFLECVQDMDHENMFWYRQDPGLGLRLIYFSYDVKMKEKGDIPEGYSVSREKKERFSLILESASTNQTSMYLCATRRGINTEAFFGQGTRLTVV.

The chain joins TRBV7-9 to TRBJ2-3; TRBD2 matches 14 bases. Germline V gives CDR1 SEHNR, CDR2 FQNEAQ (reference sequence). The CDR3 is made up of 17 amino acids. V lost 4 bases, J lost 4 bases, and 7 bases stayed unmatched. The CDR3 region has the DNA TGTGCCAGCAGCTCGACTAGCGGGGGGGCGTTGGCAGATACGCAGTATTTT. Encoded protein: CASSSTSGGALADTQYF.

This clonotype was observed a single time. This chain links TRBV20-1 with TRBJ1-2; D is uncertain. The CDR3 sequence is 13 residues long. V lost 7 bases and J lost 4, with 16 bases in between. Germline V gene data show CDR1 as DFQATT and CDR2 as SNEGSKA (reference sequence). CDR3 in DNA: TGCAGTGGCCAGCGTGAGGTTACCTATGGCTACACCTTC. Protein product: CSGQREVTYGYTF.

The chain carries TRBV6-5 and TRBJ2-7, with D maybe TRBD1 (6 bases). There are 15 residues in the CDR3. V was trimmed by 7 bases and J by 4 bases, leaving 20 bases between them. Germline V CDR1 and CDR2: MNHEY, SVGAGI. In DNA, the CDR3 is TGTGCCAGCATTTCGACCTTCGAGGGGGATTACGAGCAGTACTTC. Protein product: CASISTFEGDYEQYF.

The chain is built from TRBV12-3 or TRBV12-4 and TRBJ2-4; D uncertain. The assigned J gene may be wrong: the sequence end matches TRBJ2-7 better. There are 10 residues in the CDR3. In nucleotides, the CDR3 is TGTGCCAGCAATACCCTCGAGCAGTACTTC. This translates into CASNTLEQYF.

Written as DNA, the CDR3 is TGTGCCAGCAGACAAAGGGCCCAGTTAAGCACCCTCCCTCAGAACACTGAAGCTTTCTTT. The encoded protein is CASRQRAQLSTLPQNTEAFF. The rearrangement links TRBV27 to TRBJ1-1, with D unresolved. Looked up from germline, CDR1 is MNHEY and CDR2 is SMNVEV (reference sequence). Trimming stripped 6 bases from V and 1 base from J, with 30 bases between. The CDR3 loop spans 20 amino acids.

The sample holds a few counts of this clonotype. This sequence joins TRBV29-1 and TRBJ2-4; no firm D call. The V and J ends lost 3 bases and 13 bases respectively, with 22 bases between them. Germline-derived CDR1 and CDR2 are SQVTM and ANQGSEA. This CDR3 contains 14 residues. The CDR3: CSVEPQITYNEQYF. The CDR3 DNA reads TGCAGCGTTGAGCCACAAATTACCTACAATGAGCAGTACTTC.

This rearrangement joins TRBV20-1 to TRBJ2-3, with TRBD1 matching over 11 bases. The CDR3 has 14 residues. Germline assignment: CDR1 DFQATT and CDR2 SNEGSKA (reference sequence). With V trimmed by 6 bases and J by 8 bases, 10 bases remained unmatched. The CDR3 protein is CSAPGQGDDGTQYF. In nucleotides, the CDR3 is TGCAGTGCCCCGGGACAGGGGGACGATGGTACGCAGTATTTT.

This clonotype was seen many times. The rearrangement joins TRBV28 to TRBJ1-4; a weak D match, TRBD1 (5 bases). Germline CDR1 reads MDHEN; CDR2 reads SYDVKM. The CDR3 contains 12 residues. V dropped 3 bases and J dropped 10 bases, with 9 bases sitting between them. CDR3 sequence: CASSLQGRKLFF. The CDR3 DNA reads as TGTGCCAGCAGTTTGCAGGGTAGAAAACTGTTTTTT.

This clonotype occurred a few times. The chain combines TRBV27 with TRBJ2-7; D possibly corresponds to TRBD1 (5 bases). Trimming cost V 5 bases and J 1 base, with 12 bases left between them. Germline V CDR1 and CDR2: MNHEY, SMNVEV (reference sequence). The CDR3 is 14 amino acids. The CDR3 DNA sequence: TGTGCCAGCAGTGGCTGGGGCGGATCCTACGAGCAGTACTTC. This gives the protein CASSGWGGSYEQYF.

V and J are TRBV18 and TRBJ2-5; D is unresolved. This CDR3 is 15 amino acids long. With 1 base removed from V and 0 bases from J, the gap between germline ends came to 9 bases. Germline lookup yields CDR1 KGHSH and CDR2 LQKENI. Here the CDR3 DNA reads TGTGCCAGCTCACCACAGGTCCAGTACCAAGAGACCCAGTACTTC. Its translation is CASSPQVQYQETQYF.

This chain joins TRBV5-5 and TRBJ1-4, with TRBD1 identical over 8 bases. The CDR3 is made up of 15 amino acids. The V segment lost 4 bases and the J segment 10 bases; nucleotides outside the gene matches: 12. Germline V gene data show CDR1 as SGHKS and CDR2 as YYEKEE (reference sequence). This CDR3 reads CASSTDRESRVKLFF. In DNA, the CDR3 is TGTGCCAGCAGCACGGACAGGGAAAGTAGGGTAAAACTGTTTTTT.

The sample holds many counts of this clonotype. The chain combines TRBV5-1 with TRBJ2-3, with D maybe TRBD2 (6 bases). The V gene's germline CDR1 is SGHRS and CDR2 YFSETQ. The CDR3 is 14 amino acids. V dropped 4 bases and J dropped 1 base, with 10 bases sitting between them. This chain's CDR3 is CASSLERGTDTQYF. The CDR3, as DNA: TGCGCCAGCAGCCTCGAGCGGGGCACAGATACGCAGTATTTT.

This clonotype was counted a few times. The V and J genes are TRBV12-3 or TRBV12-4 and TRBJ2-6, with 8 bases matching TRBD1. With 4 bases clipped from V and 0 bases from J, the junction kept 14 bases outside the gene matches. The CDR3 is 20 amino acids. DNA for the CDR3: TGTGCCAGCAGTTCCCCAGAACGGACAGGGTGGGACTCTGGGGCCAACGTCCTGACTTTC. This encodes CASSSPERTGWDSGANVLTF.

For this clonotype: One junction end does not reproduce the germline sequence, and a read error may be involved. This chain links TRBV6-5 with TRBJ2-1; 10 bases map to TRBD1. Germline CDR1 reads MNHEY; CDR2 reads SVGAGI. The CDR3 consists of 16 residues. DNA of the CDR3: TGTGCCAGCACTTACCTGAGGACAGGGGGAGTGGATGAGCAGTTCTTC. Protein sequence: CASTYLRTGGVDEQFF.

The rearrangement joins TRBV6-6 to TRBJ1-2, with D perhaps matching TRBD1 (5 bases). CDR3 length equals 14 residues. Germline values: CDR1 MNHNY, CDR2 SVGAGI (reference sequence). V gave up 2 bases and J gave up 6 bases, with 13 bases separating them. CDR3 nucleotides: TGTGCCAGCAGTTACGAGGGGTACTACCATGGCTACACCTTC. Its protein product is CASSYEGYYHGYTF.

In its sample, this clonotype was seen a few times. The chain joins TRBV24-1 to TRBJ2-4; D is ambiguous. Deletions cut 0 bases from V and 8 bases from J, with 4 bases between. CDR3 size: 12 residues. Germline CDR1 and CDR2: KGHDR and SFDVKD. Here the CDR3 reads CATSDLRDIQYF. As DNA, the CDR3 is TGTGCCACCAGTGATTTGCGGGACATTCAGTACTTC.

This chain links TRBV20-1 with TRBJ2-5; D gene uncertain. CDR1 is DFQATT and CDR2 is SNEGSKA in the germline V gene (reference sequence). Trimming cost V 1 base and J 2 bases, with 11 bases left between them. The CDR3 loop spans 14 amino acids. The DNA for the CDR3 is TGCAGTGCTAGAGTCAAACGGGTTCAAGAGACCCAGTACTTC. Translating gives CSARVKRVQETQYF.

V and J are TRBV5-4 and TRBJ2-4; 9 positions match TRBD2. The assigned J gene may be wrong: the sequence end matches TRBJ2-7 better. The length of the CDR3 is 16 residues. Germline V gives CDR1 SGHNT, CDR2 YYREEE (reference sequence). This CDR3 reads CASSPLAGGNTYEQYF. The CDR3 DNA follows: TGTGCCAGCAGCCCCCTGGCGGGGGGGAACACCTACGAGCAGTACTTC.

This chain connects TRBV12-5 to TRBJ2-5, with TRBD1 matching over 9 bases. Unmatched junction bases numbered 13, after V lost 6 bases and J lost 11 bases. CDR1 is LGHNT, CDR2 FRNRAP, per germline. The CDR3 is 14 amino acids. The CDR3: CASGHRGHLQEQYF. CDR3 nucleotide sequence: TGTGCTAGTGGGCACAGGGGGCATCTACAAGAGCAGTACTTC.

The V and J genes are TRBV12-3 or TRBV12-4 and TRBJ1-1; tentative D call: TRBD1 (5 bases). The CDR3 has 13 amino acids. Trimming removed 9 bases at V and 0 bases at J, with 11 bases between. The CDR3 DNA reads as TGTGCCAGTCTGGGGCGGATGAACACTGAAGCTTTCTTT. It codes for CASLGRMNTEAFF.

The chain recombines TRBV24-1 with TRBJ2-3; 10 bases line up with TRBD1. Germline lookup yields CDR1 KGHDR and CDR2 SFDVKD. The CDR3 is 15 residues long. Trimming cost V 4 bases and J 6 bases; bases outside gene matches: 6. For the CDR3, the DNA is TGTGCCACCAGTGACCCGACAGGGGGCGGTGATACGCAGTATTTT. Encoded protein: CATSDPTGGGDTQYF.

V and J are TRBV5-4 and TRBJ2-7; a possible D gene is TRBD1 (6 bases). The CDR3 contains 14 residues. Trimming shortened V by 0 bases and J by 9 bases, and 16 bases separated the two germline ends. From germline, CDR1 is SGHNT and CDR2 YYREEE (reference sequence). CDR3 residues: CASSLVDSYNGQYF. CDR3 in DNA: TGTGCCAGCAGCTTGGTGGACAGCTACAATGGGCAGTACTTC.

This sequence joins TRBV27 and TRBJ1-2; D gene unclear. V lost 6 bases and J 10 bases, leaving 18 bases between the germline ends. The germline V gene encodes CDR1 MNHEY and CDR2 SMNVEV (reference sequence). The CDR3 length is 13 residues. This CDR3 is CASRNIGRYFYTF. The DNA for the CDR3 is TGTGCCAGCAGGAATATTGGGCGGTACTTCTACACCTTC.

This clonotype was seen only a few times. This chain uses TRBV13 with TRBJ2-1; TRBD2 aligns across 11 bases. The germline CDR1 and CDR2 sequences are PRHDT and FYEKMQ (reference sequence). This CDR3 has 16 residues. V lost 5 bases to trimming and J lost 2 bases; unmatched junction nucleotides: 5. The CDR3 sequence: CASSHSGGAPYNEQFF. CDR3 bases: TGTGCCAGCAGCCATAGCGGGGGGGCCCCCTACAATGAGCAGTTCTTC.

The gene calls are TRBV4-1 and TRBJ1-6; 9 bases are shared with TRBD1. The J segment lost 9 bases and the V segment lost 1 base, leaving 7 bases of the junction unmatched. The germline V gene encodes CDR1 MGHRA and CDR2 YSYEKL. The CDR3 extends over 16 amino acids. CDR3 coding DNA: TGCGCCAGCAGCCAAGGCCCGGGACAGGGATTTTCACCCCTCCACTTT. Amino acids: CASSQGPGQGFSPLHF.

The J gene is TRBJ2-1, the V gene TRBV20-1; perhaps TRBD2 as D (6 bases). The CDR3 runs 12 residues. V was pared by 7 bases and J by 8 bases, with 15 bases between. CDR1 is DFQATT and CDR2 is SNEGSKA in the germline V gene (reference sequence). Here the CDR3 reads CSGKAGWDEQFF. The DNA of the CDR3 is TGCAGTGGAAAGGCGGGGTGGGATGAGCAGTTCTTC.